The T cell receptor (beta chain) under discussion was sequenced for a study of blood T cell repertoires in COVID-19. The germline gives CDR1 LNHDA, CDR2 SQIVND (reference sequence). Trimming at V came to 3 bases and at J to 3 bases, leaving 8 bases not matched to a gene. The length of the CDR3 is 16 residues. Clones were sequenced by immunoSEQ multiplex PCR, and TCRdb holds only the in-frame ones, with some missing. Here the sample spans 190,000 or so clones, about 83% being singletons. Sequenced sample: peripheral blood. V gene TRBV19 combines with J gene TRBJ2-3; TRBD1 matches at 8 bases. The TCR sequence derives from a woman younger than 35 who had recovered from COVID-19. CDR3: CASSIGTGGGTDTQYF. CDR3 bases: TGTGCCAGTAGTATTGGAACAGGGGGAGGTACAGATACGCAGTATTTT.